Given below is one T cell receptor beta chain in context. The data stem from a study of stem cell transplantation in POMP-related autoinflammatory disease. Background on the study: Through one year post-transplant, neutrophils and platelets were 100% of graft donor origin.

Germline V gene lookup returns CDR1 KGHSH and CDR2 LQKENI. Unmatched junction bases numbered 4, after V lost 0 bases and J lost 0 bases. The length of the CDR3 is 17 residues. Clones were read by immunoSEQ multiplex PCR, and TCRdb kept only the in-frame ones, dropping some. The profile shows roughly 68,000 clones, approximately 91% of them singletons. This chain uses TRBV18 with TRBJ2-3; 9 bases fit TRBD2. This TCR came from a human patient with POMP-related autoinflammation and immune dysregulation (PRAID). Some T cells may have originated in the graft donor. Source: CD4+ T cells from PBMCs, taken after stem cell transplantation. CDR3 DNA: TGTGCCAGCTCACCACCCCGACTAGCGGTGAGCACAGATACGCAGTATTTT. Protein product: CASSPPRLAVSTDTQYF.